Listed below are T cell receptor beta chains from one sample, sequenced in a study of technical replicates of blood from four donors. The repertoire was sequenced with immunoSEQ multiplex PCR; TCRdb's copy has only in-frame clones and lacks some. Here the sample spans some 17,000 clones, approximately 86% being singletons. Sequenced sample: PBMCs. These receptors were collected from a human donor in good health. Both conserved end residues are part of each CDR3. The order of the fields is V gene, clone size, D gene, J gene, CDR3 protein, CDR3 DNA. The D gene is left open where the match is weak. Not all rows give a size; the values are once, few, many and, for expanded clones, a class.

>TRBV7-9|NA|NA|TRBJ1-5
CASSLDIIQPQHF
TGTGCCAGCAGCCTAGACATAATCCAGCCCCAGCATTTT
>TRBV9|NA|TRBD1|TRBJ2-7
CASSVGIGTGYEQYF
TGTGCCAGCAGCGTAGGGATAGGGACAGGCTACGAGCAGTACTTC
>TRBV18|NA|TRBD1|TRBJ2-7
CASSLRDRGFDEQYF
TGTGCCAGCTCACTCCGGGACAGGGGTTTTGACGAGCAGTACTTC
>TRBV2|NA|NA|TRBJ1-4
CASDRNGLGEKLFF
TGTGCCAGTGACAGGAACGGATTGGGTGAAAAACTGTTTTTT
>TRBV5-1|NA|NA|TRBJ1-2
CASSFGGPLIDYTF
TGTGCCAGCAGCTTTGGCGGTCCCCTGATTGACTACACCTTC
>TRBV5-1|NA|TRBD2|TRBJ2-5
CASSLAASGSLYQETQYF
TGCGCCAGCAGCTTGGCGGCTAGCGGGAGTCTGTACCAAGAGACCCAGTACTTC
>TRBV27|NA|TRBD2|TRBJ2-7
CASSLAGTRGGYEQYF
TGTGCCAGCAGTTTAGCCGGGACTAGGGGAGGCTACGAGCAGTACTTC
>TRBV29-1|NA|TRBD2|TRBJ2-1
CSVLPRTGGNNEQFF
TGCAGCGTTCTCCCGCGGACGGGAGGGAACAATGAGCAGTTCTTC
>TRBV9|NA|TRBD2|TRBJ2-5
CASSVGRRLAGEGETQYF
TGTGCCAGCAGCGTAGGGAGGCGGCTAGCGGGAGAGGGGGAGACCCAGTACTTC
>TRBV6-5|NA|TRBD1|TRBJ2-7
CASSLDRGSYEQYF
TGTGCCAGCAGTTTGGACAGGGGGAGTTACGAGCAGTACTTC
>TRBV7-3|NA|TRBD1|TRBJ1-2
CASSTTGGEYGYTF
TGTGCCAGCAGCACGACAGGGGGCGAATATGGCTACACCTTC
>TRBV6-5|NA|NA|TRBJ1-1
CASSYEQGNTEAFF
TGTGCCAGCAGTTACGAACAGGGGAACACTGAAGCTTTCTTT
>TRBV28|NA|NA|TRBJ1-5
CASSFFGPQHF
TGTGCCAGCAGTTTCTTCGGGCCCCAGCATTTT
>TRBV28|NA|NA|TRBJ1-2
CASRTPGGDKYGYTF
TGTGCCAGCAGGACCCCGGGGGGGGATAAATATGGCTACACCTTC
>TRBV5-1|NA|TRBD1|TRBJ2-5
CASSFGQGQETQYF
TGCGCCAGCAGCTTCGGACAGGGCCAAGAGACCCAGTACTTC
>TRBV30|NA|TRBD1|TRBJ2-1
CAWSVSDRDTNEQFF
TGTGCCTGGAGTGTATCAGACAGGGATACCAATGAGCAGTTCTTC
>TRBV27|NA|TRBD1|TRBJ1-1
CASSHSLGQGNTEAFF
TGTGCCAGCAGCCATTCCTTGGGACAGGGTAACACTGAAGCTTTCTTT
>TRBV2|once|TRBD1|TRBJ2-4
CASTGQLNIQYF
TGTGCCAGCACGGGACAGTTGAACATTCAGTACTTC
>TRBV11-1|few|NA|TRBJ2-4
CASSPGVAKNIQYF
TGTGCCAGCAGCCCAGGGGTAGCCAAAAACATTCAGTACTTC
>TRBV5-1|NA|TRBD2|TRBJ2-7
CASSFLAGEPYEQYF
TGCGCCAGCAGCTTTTTAGCGGGAGAGCCCTACGAGCAGTACTTC
>TRBV28|NA|TRBD1|TRBJ2-2
CATNLGQGATGELFF
TGTGCCACCAACTTGGGACAGGGGGCGACCGGGGAGCTGTTTTTT
>TRBV13|NA|NA|TRBJ1-2
CASRSEAAGGAGYTF
TGTGCCAGCAGATCGGAGGCAGCCGGAGGTGCTGGCTACACCTTC
>TRBV28|NA|TRBD1|TRBJ1-1
CASSSPRTGESTEAFF
TGTGCCAGCAGTTCCCCCCGGACAGGCGAGTCCACTGAAGCTTTCTTT
>TRBV4-2|few|TRBD2|TRBJ2-2
CASSQDRTSGSGTGELFF
TGTGCCAGCAGCCAAGATAGGACTAGCGGGAGTGGCACCGGGGAGCTGTTTTTT
>TRBV21-1|NA|NA|TRBJ2-7
CASSFRQGRTSTENYEQYF
TGTGCCAGCAGCTTCCGACAGGGAAGGACTAGCACGGAAAACTACGAGCAGTACTTC
>TRBV19|NA|TRBD1|TRBJ2-1
CASSPGTGIDEQFF
TGTGCCAGTAGTCCAGGGACAGGGATCGATGAGCAGTTCTTC
>TRBV6-1|NA|TRBD2|TRBJ2-1
CASSEYGGSSREQFF
TGTGCCAGCAGTGAATATGGCGGGAGTTCACGTGAGCAGTTCTTC
>TRBV10-2|NA|NA|TRBJ1-1
CASREDSEAFF
TGCGCCAGCAGGGAAGACAGTGAAGCTTTCTTT
>TRBV18|NA|TRBD2|TRBJ2-7
CASSFSGRAAEQYF
TGTGCCAGCTCCTTCAGCGGGAGGGCCGCCGAGCAGTACTTC
>TRBV7-9|NA|NA|TRBJ2-7
CASSLVARPEQYF
TGTGCCAGCAGCTTAGTCGCCAGGCCCGAGCAGTACTTC
>TRBV15|NA|NA|TRBJ1-1
CATSRDMGAGTEAFF
TGTGCCACCAGCAGAGATATGGGAGCCGGCACTGAAGCTTTCTTT
>TRBV27|medium-sized|NA|TRBJ2-7
CASSPTSAGEQYF
TGTGCCAGCAGCCCCACGAGCGCGGGTGAGCAGTACTTC
>TRBV19|NA|TRBD1|TRBJ1-2
CASSTLRGQGGGYGYTF
TGTGCCAGTAGTACCCTTAGGGGACAGGGAGGAGGCTATGGCTACACCTTC
>TRBV6-5|NA|TRBD1|TRBJ1-4
CASRPDRGHEKLFF
TGTGCCAGCAGACCCGACAGGGGGCACGAAAAACTGTTTTTT
>TRBV2|NA|NA|TRBJ2-7
CASSEAGPYEQYF
TGTGCCAGCAGTGAGGCGGGGCCTTACGAGCAGTACTTC
>TRBV5-1|NA|NA|TRBJ2-7
CASSRQDSAYEQYF
TGCGCCAGCAGCAGACAGGATTCAGCCTACGAGCAGTACTTC
>TRBV19|NA|NA|TRBJ1-1
CASSLGGPNTEAFF
TGTGCCAGTAGTCTCGGGGGTCCGAACACTGAAGCTTTCTTT
>TRBV2|once|TRBD1|TRBJ2-7
CASSEETGGLNEQYF
TGTGCCAGCAGTGAAGAAACAGGGGGCTTGAACGAGCAGTACTTC
>TRBV12-5|NA|TRBD2|TRBJ2-2
CASGLDPGGGFLRELFF
TGTGCTAGTGGTTTGGACCCGGGGGGGGGTTTCCTTCGGGAGCTGTTTTTT
>TRBV6-4|NA|TRBD2|TRBJ2-1
CASSEAGGSYNEQFF
TGTGCCAGCAGTGAAGCGGGAGGGAGTTACAATGAGCAGTTCTTC
>TRBV7-2|NA|TRBD1|TRBJ2-2
CASSPWTGDTGELFF
TGTGCCAGCAGCCCTTGGACAGGGGACACCGGGGAGCTGTTTTTT
>TRBV12-5|NA|TRBD2|TRBJ2-3
CARTHREREGDTQYF
TGTGCTAGGACTCACAGAGAGCGGGAGGGAGATACGCAGTATTTT
>TRBV6-1|few|NA|TRBJ1-1
CASSEDPGNTEAFF
TGTGCCAGCAGTGAAGACCCGGGGAACACTGAAGCTTTCTTT
>TRBV28|NA|TRBD1|TRBJ2-1
CASSLQGVVGNEQFF
TGTGCCAGCAGTTTACAGGGGGTAGTGGGGAATGAGCAGTTCTTC
>TRBV4-2|NA|TRBD2|TRBJ2-7
CASSPGTSSYEQYF
TGTGCCAGCAGCCCCGGGACTAGCTCCTACGAGCAGTACTTC
>TRBV6-6|NA|NA|TRBJ2-6
CASSSGLVSGANVLTF
TGTGCCAGCAGTAGCGGGTTGGTGTCTGGGGCCAACGTCCTGACTTTC
>TRBV6-5|NA|NA|TRBJ2-5
CASSYGTRTGETQYF
TGTGCCAGCAGTTACGGTACACGTACGGGGGAGACCCAGTACTTC
>TRBV29-1|NA|NA|TRBJ2-7
CSVQLVGEQYF
TGCAGCGTTCAACTAGTTGGCGAGCAGTACTTC
>TRBV10-2|once|TRBD1|TRBJ2-3
CAINRDRGTDTQYF
TGCGCCATTAACCGGGACAGGGGCACAGATACGCAGTATTTT
>TRBV5-4|NA|TRBD2|TRBJ2-5
CASSPGLAGETQYF
TGTGCCAGCAGCCCGGGACTAGCGGGGGAGACCCAGTACTTC